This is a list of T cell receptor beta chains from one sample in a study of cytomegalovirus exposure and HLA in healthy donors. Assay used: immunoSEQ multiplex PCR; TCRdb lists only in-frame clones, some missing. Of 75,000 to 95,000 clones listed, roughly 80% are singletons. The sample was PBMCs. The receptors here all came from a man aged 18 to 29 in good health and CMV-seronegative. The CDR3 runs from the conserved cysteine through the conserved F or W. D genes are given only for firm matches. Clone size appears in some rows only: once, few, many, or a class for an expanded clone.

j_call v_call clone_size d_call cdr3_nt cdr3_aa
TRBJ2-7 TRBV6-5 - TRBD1 TGTGCCAGCAGTTACTCGAGGGCAGGGGGCTACGAGCAGTACTTC CASSYSRAGGYEQYF
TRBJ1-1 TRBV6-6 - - TGTGCCAGCAGTGCGGGGGGGGGCGCTGAAGCTTTCTTT CASSAGGGAEAFF
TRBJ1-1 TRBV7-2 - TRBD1 TGTGCCAGCACCAGACAGGGGGCCATCACTGAAGCTTTCTTT CASTRQGAITEAFF
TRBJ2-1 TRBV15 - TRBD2 TGTGCCACCAGTAGATCGGGGACTAGCTCCAATGAGCAGTTCTTC CATSRSGTSSNEQFF
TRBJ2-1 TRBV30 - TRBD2 TGTGCCTGGAGTGTTCTAGCGGGAGAACCCAATGAGCAGTTCTTC CAWSVLAGEPNEQFF
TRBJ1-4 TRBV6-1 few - TGTGCCAGCAGCGCACAGCCAACTAATGAAAAACTGTTTTTT CASSAQPTNEKLFF
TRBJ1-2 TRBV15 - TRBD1 TGTGCCACCAGCAGGATCGACAGGGGGGATTTCGGCTACACCTTC CATSRIDRGDFGYTF
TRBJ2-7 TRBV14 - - TGTGCCAGCAGCCCGAGGTACTGGTACGAGCAGTACTTC CASSPRYWYEQYF
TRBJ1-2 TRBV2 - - TGTGCCAGCAGTGGCGGGACGGACTTCTATGGCTACACCTTC CASSGGTDFYGYTF
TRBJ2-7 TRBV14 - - TGTGCCAGCAGCCCCCATCGTCTAGGTTCCGCGCAGTACTTC CASSPHRLGSAQYF
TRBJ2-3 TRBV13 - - TGTGCCAGCAGCTCTGCCGCCGGGTATGAGACAGATACGCAGTATTTT CASSSAAGYETDTQYF
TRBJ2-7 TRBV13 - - TGTGCCAGCAGCCCAAAATCCTACGAGCAGTACTTC CASSPKSYEQYF
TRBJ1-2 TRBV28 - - TGTGCCGGGGGCCGGGACCTTAACTATGGCTACACCTTC CAGGRDLNYGYTF
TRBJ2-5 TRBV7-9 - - TGTGCCAGCAGCTTCGGCAGGGAAGGAGAGACCCAGTACTTC CASSFGREGETQYF
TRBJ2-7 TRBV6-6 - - TGTGCCAGCAACGACCTCAGGGAGCAGTACTTC CASNDLREQYF
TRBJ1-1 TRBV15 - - TGTGCCACCAGCAGAGCGGGGGGCACTGAAGCTTTCTTT CATSRAGGTEAFF
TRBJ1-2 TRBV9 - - TGTGCCAGCAGCGCTCCCAAGACAGCCACCTATGGCTACACCTTC CASSAPKTATYGYTF
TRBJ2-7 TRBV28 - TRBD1 TGTGCCAGCAGTTTATTGGGGACAGCTCGCGAGCAGTACTTC CASSLLGTAREQYF
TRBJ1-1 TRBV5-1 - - TGCGCCAGCAGCCCCCGGTTGAACACTGAAGCTTTCTTT CASSPRLNTEAFF
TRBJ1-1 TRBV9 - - TGTGCCAGCAGCGTAGTAGTGAACACTGAAGCTTTCTTT CASSVVVNTEAFF
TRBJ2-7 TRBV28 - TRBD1 TGTGCCAGCAGTGCGCTGACAGGGGGCCGTGGCGAGCAGTACTTC CASSALTGGRGEQYF